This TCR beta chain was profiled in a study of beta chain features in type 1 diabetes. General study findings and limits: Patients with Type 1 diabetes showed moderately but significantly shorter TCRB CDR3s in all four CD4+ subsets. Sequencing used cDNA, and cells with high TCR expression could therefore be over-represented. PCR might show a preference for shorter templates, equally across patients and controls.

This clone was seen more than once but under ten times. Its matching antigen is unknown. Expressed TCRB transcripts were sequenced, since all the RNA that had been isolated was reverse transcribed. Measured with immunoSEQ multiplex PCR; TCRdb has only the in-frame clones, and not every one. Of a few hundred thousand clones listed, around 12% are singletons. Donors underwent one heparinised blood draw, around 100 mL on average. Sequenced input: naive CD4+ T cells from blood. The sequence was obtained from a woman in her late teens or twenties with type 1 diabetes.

The CDR3 here is CSARGGVEQFF. The CDR3 region has the DNA TGCAGTGCTAGAGGAGGTGTTGAGCAGTTCTTC. J is TRBJ2-1 and V is TRBV20-1; D gene uncertain. CDR3 length: 11 amino acids. With 1 base removed from V and 9 bases from J, the gap between germline ends came to 7 bases. CDR1 and CDR2 from the germline V gene are DFQATT and SNEGSKA (reference sequence).